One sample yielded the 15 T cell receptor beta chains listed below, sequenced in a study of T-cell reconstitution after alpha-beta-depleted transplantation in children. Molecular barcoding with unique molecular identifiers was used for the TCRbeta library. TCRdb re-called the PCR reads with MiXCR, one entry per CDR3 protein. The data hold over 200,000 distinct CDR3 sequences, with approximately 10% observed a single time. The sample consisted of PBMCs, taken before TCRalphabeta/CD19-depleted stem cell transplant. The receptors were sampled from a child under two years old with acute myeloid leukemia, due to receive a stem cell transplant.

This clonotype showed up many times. CDR3 protein: CSASPSSYEQYF. For the CDR3, the DNA is TGCAGTGCATCCCCAAGCTCCTACGAGCAGTACTTC. The chain is built from TRBV20-1 and TRBJ2-7; D unresolved. Trimming removed 6 bases from V and 0 bases from J, with 9 bases in between. Per germline, CDR1 DFQATT and CDR2 SNEGSKA (reference sequence). CDR3 length: 12 residues.

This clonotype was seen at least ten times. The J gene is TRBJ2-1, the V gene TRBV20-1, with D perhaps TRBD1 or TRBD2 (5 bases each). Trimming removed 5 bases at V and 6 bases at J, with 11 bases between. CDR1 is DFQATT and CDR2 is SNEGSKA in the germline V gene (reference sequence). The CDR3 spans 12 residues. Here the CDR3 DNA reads TGCAGTGCTCCAGGGAGTGTCAATGAGCAGTTCTTC. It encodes CSAPGSVNEQFF.

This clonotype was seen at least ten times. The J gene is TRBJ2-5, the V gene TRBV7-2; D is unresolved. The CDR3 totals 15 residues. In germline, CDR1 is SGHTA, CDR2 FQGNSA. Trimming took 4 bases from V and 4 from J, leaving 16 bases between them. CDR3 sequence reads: CASSSPVTRLETQYF. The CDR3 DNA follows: TGTGCCAGCAGCTCACCGGTGACGAGGTTAGAGACCCAGTACTTC. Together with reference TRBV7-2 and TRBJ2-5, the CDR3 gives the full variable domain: GAGVSQSPSNKVTEKGKDVELRCDPISGHTALYWYRQSLGQGLEFLIYFQGNSAPDKSGLPSDRFSAERTGGSVSTLTIQRTQQEDSAVYLCASSSPVTRLETQYFGPGTRLLVL.

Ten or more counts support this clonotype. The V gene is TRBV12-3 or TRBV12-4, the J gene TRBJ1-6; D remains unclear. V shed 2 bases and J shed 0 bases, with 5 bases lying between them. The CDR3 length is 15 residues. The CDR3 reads CASSLTSSYNSPLHF. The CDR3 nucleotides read TGTGCCAGCAGTTTAACGAGCTCCTATAATTCACCCCTCCACTTT.

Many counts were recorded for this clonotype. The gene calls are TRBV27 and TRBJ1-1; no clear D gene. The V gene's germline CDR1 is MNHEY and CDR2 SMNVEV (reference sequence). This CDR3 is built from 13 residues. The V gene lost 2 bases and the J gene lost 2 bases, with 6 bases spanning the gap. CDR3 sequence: CASSLKPNTEAFF. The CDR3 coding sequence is TGTGCCAGCAGTTTAAAACCCAACACTGAAGCTTTCTTT.

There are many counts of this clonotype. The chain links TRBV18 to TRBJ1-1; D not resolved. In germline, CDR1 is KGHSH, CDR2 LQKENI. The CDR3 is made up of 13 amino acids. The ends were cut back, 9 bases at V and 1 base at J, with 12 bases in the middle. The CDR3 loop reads CASLASGNTEAFF. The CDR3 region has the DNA TGTGCCAGTTTAGCGTCCGGGAACACTGAAGCTTTCTTT.

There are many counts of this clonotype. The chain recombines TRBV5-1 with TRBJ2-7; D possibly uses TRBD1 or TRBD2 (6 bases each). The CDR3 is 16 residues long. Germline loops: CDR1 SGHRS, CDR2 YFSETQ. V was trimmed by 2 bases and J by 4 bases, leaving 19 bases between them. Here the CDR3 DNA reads TGCGCCAGCAGCTTTGGACAGCGGGCTAGCACGTACGAGCAGTACTTC. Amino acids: CASSFGQRASTYEQYF.

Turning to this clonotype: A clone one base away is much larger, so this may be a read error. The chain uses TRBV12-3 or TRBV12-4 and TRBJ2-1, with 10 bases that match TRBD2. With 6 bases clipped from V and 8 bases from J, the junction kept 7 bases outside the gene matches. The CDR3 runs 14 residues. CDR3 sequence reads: CASRGLAANDEQFF. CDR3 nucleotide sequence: TGTGCCAGCAGAGGACTAGCGGCAAACGATGAGCAGTTCTTC.

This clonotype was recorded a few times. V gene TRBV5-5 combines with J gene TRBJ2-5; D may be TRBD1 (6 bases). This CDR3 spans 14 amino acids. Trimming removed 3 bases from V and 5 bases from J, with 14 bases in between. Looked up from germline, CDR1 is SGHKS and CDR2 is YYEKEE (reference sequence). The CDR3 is CASSSLQGSETQYF. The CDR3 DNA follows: TGTGCCAGCAGCTCACTACAGGGTTCGGAGACCCAGTACTTC.

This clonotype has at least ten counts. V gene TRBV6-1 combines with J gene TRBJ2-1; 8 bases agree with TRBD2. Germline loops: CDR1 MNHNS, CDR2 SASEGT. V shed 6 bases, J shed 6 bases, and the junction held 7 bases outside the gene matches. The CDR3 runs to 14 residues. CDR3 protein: CASSATGTSNEQFF. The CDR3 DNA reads TGTGCCAGCAGCGCGACCGGGACTAGCAATGAGCAGTTCTTC.

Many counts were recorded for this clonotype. CDR3 in DNA: TGCGCCAGCAGCCCCCAGTCTGAGGTAATGAACACTGAAGCTTTCTTT. Its translation is CASSPQSEVMNTEAFF. The chain is built from TRBV5-1 and TRBJ1-1; no clear D. Germline V CDR1 and CDR2: SGHRS, YFSETQ. Deletions cut 4 bases from V and 0 bases from J, with 16 bases between. The CDR3 has 16 amino acids.

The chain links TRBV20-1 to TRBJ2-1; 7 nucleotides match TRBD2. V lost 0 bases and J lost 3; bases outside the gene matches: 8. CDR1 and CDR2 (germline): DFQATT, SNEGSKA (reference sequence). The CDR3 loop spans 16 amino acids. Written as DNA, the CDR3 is TGCAGTGCTAGAGAGGCTCAGCGGGAAATCTACAATGAGCAGTTCTTC. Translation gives CSAREAQREIYNEQFF.

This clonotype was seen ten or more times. Here the CDR3 DNA reads TGTGCCAGCAGTGGATTGGCGGGGACCGTAGATACGCAGTATTTT. It codes for CASSGLAGTVDTQYF. The chain couples TRBV2 to TRBJ2-3, with D possibly being TRBD2 (6 bases). Germline lookup yields CDR1 SNHLY and CDR2 FYNNEI. V lost 4 bases to trimming and J lost 5 bases, with 16 bases between them. This CDR3 is built from 15 residues.

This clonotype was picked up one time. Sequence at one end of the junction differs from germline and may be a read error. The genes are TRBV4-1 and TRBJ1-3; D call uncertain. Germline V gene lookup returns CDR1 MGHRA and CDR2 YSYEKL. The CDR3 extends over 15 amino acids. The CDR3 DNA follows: TGCGCCAGCAGCCAAGGCAGCACTGGTGGAGACACCATATATTTT. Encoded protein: CASSQGSTGGDTIYF.

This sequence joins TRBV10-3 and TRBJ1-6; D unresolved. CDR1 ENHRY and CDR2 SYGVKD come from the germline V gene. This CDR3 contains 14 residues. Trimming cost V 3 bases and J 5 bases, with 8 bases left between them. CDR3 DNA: TGTGCCATCAGTGAAGGCAGAAATAATTCACCCCTCCACTTT. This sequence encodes CAISEGRNNSPLHF.